These 22 T cell receptor beta chains were all obtained from the same sample, sequenced in a study of T-cell reconstitution after alpha-beta-depleted transplantation in children. This sample's TCRbeta library carried unique molecular identifier barcodes. TCRdb itself ran the PCR reads through MiXCR, one entry per CDR3 protein. Among about 980,000 distinct CDR3 sequences listed, about 29% were seen once. Sequences were derived from PBMCs, mostly from graft donor cells, sampled 360 days after TCRalphabeta/CD19-depleted stem cell transplant. The receptor set was obtained from a boy younger than two who had a stem cell transplant for SCID, so the T cells may come from the graft donor.

This clonotype has more than one count but fewer than ten. The J gene is TRBJ2-7, the V gene TRBV4-1, with D unclear. The V end was cut by 0 bases, the J end by 5 bases, with 14 bases between. The CDR3 spans 15 residues. Germline CDR1 MGHRA, CDR2 YSYEKL. The CDR3 DNA follows: TGCGCCAGCAGCCAAGAAGGTCAGTCCCCGAACGAGCAGTACTTC. Its protein is CASSQEGQSPNEQYF.

This sequence joins TRBV28 and TRBJ2-7, with 10 nucleotides matching TRBD2. CDR3 length: 14 residues. From germline, CDR1 is MDHEN and CDR2 SYDVKM. After removal of 6 bases from V and 8 bases from J, the junction contained 10 bases not matched to a gene. The CDR3 here is CASRSAGGPSKQYF. CDR3 nucleotide sequence: TGTGCCAGCAGGTCAGCGGGGGGGCCGTCCAAGCAGTACTTC.

This clonotype came up a few times. J is TRBJ2-3 and V is TRBV7-2; 10 nucleotides match TRBD1. This CDR3 region has 16 residues. Trimming cost V 2 bases and J 5 bases; bases outside gene matches: 7. Germline assignment: CDR1 SGHTA and CDR2 FQGNSA. CDR3 in amino acids: CASSLLGTGVIDTQYF. In DNA form, the CDR3 reads TGTGCCAGCAGCTTATTGGGGACAGGGGTTATAGATACGCAGTATTTT.

This chain joins TRBV5-1 and TRBJ1-6; D is unresolved. CDR3 size: 16 residues. The ends were cut back, 0 bases at V and 5 bases at J, with 12 bases in the middle. Germline V gene lookup returns CDR1 SGHRS and CDR2 YFSETQ. CDR3 loop: CASSLEPAGNNSPLHF. The CDR3 nucleotides read TGCGCCAGCAGCTTGGAGCCAGCGGGGAATAATTCACCCCTCCACTTT.

This chain connects TRBV12-3 or TRBV12-4 to TRBJ2-1; 8 bases fit TRBD2. V lost 3 bases to trimming and J lost 7 bases; unmatched junction nucleotides: 11. The CDR3 totals 16 residues. DNA of the CDR3: TGTGCCAGCAGTTTGAGACTAGCGATTCCCGGGAATGAGCAGTTCTTC. Encoded protein: CASSLRLAIPGNEQFF.

This clonotype was seen a few times. The rearrangement uses TRBV2 and TRBJ2-3, with D possibly TRBD2 on 5 matching bases. V gave up 1 base and J gave up 5 bases, with 10 bases separating them. The CDR3 extends over 14 amino acids. The germline V gene has CDR1 SNHLY and CDR2 FYNNEI. The CDR3 nucleotides are TGTGCCAGCAGTGAAGTTCGGGGTAGAGATACGCAGTATTTT. It encodes CASSEVRGRDTQYF.

The chain couples TRBV12-3 or TRBV12-4 to TRBJ1-2; 8 bases line up with TRBD1. Trimming removed 6 bases from V and 4 bases from J; junction bases left unmatched: 4. The CDR3 totals 13 residues. CDR3 nucleotide sequence: TGTGCCAGCAGAAAGACAGGGGCCTATGGCTACACCTTC. This sequence encodes CASRKTGAYGYTF.

The J gene is TRBJ1-2, the V gene TRBV12-3 or TRBV12-4, with D possibly matching TRBD1 (6 bases). This CDR3 is built from 14 residues. Deletions cut 6 bases from V and 2 bases from J, with 13 bases between. The CDR3 is CASSHRDKNYGYTF. CDR3 bases: TGTGCCAGCAGCCACCGGGACAAGAACTATGGCTACACCTTC.

There are a few counts of this clonotype. The V call is TRBV12-3 or TRBV12-4, the J call TRBJ2-1, with D perhaps given as TRBD1 or TRBD2 (6 bases each). The V gene lost 6 bases and the J gene lost 8 bases, with 11 bases spanning the gap. The CDR3 contains 12 residues. For the CDR3, the DNA is TGTGCCAGCAGGGTAAGGGGGGATGAGCAGTTCTTC. Translated, it gives CASRVRGDEQFF.

V gene TRBV7-9 combines with J gene TRBJ2-3; D unclear. The V end lost 2 bases, the J end lost 5 bases, and 14 bases lay between the germline ends. CDR1 SEHNR and CDR2 FQNEAQ come from the germline V gene (reference sequence). The CDR3 loop spans 15 amino acids. The CDR3 DNA reads TGTGCCAGCAGCTTAACTTCTAGATCTAGAGATACGCAGTATTTT. Protein sequence: CASSLTSRSRDTQYF.

This clonotype was recorded a few times. The rearrangement links TRBV20-1 to TRBJ2-4, with D unclear. Germline CDR1 reads DFQATT; CDR2 reads SNEGSKA (reference sequence). This CDR3 contains 15 residues. V gave up 6 bases and J gave up 4 bases, with 19 bases separating them. The CDR3 here is CSALEIGQGKNIQYF. CDR3 in DNA: TGCAGTGCCCTGGAGATCGGGCAAGGAAAAAACATTCAGTACTTC.

The J gene is TRBJ1-1, the V gene TRBV4-3; D perhaps matches TRBD1 (6 bases). Per the germline V gene, CDR1 is LGHNA and CDR2 is YSLEER. Trimming removed 5 bases from V and 4 bases from J, with 20 bases in between. The CDR3 totals 16 residues. Here the CDR3 DNA reads TGCGCCAGCAGCTACCGCCCCGGGACATCATCCACTGAAGCTTTCTTT. Protein sequence: CASSYRPGTSSTEAFF.

The V gene is TRBV5-1, the J gene TRBJ2-7; possible D gene TRBD1, 6 bases. The CDR3 is made up of 13 amino acids. CDR1 and CDR2 from the germline V gene are SGHRS and YFSETQ. The V gene lost 7 bases and the J gene lost 4 bases, with 15 bases spanning the gap. This CDR3 is CASSSTGQYEQYF. The DNA for the CDR3 is TGCGCCAGCTCCTCGACAGGACAATACGAGCAGTACTTC.

This clonotype was found once. V gene TRBV28 combines with J gene TRBJ1-4; TRBD1 matches 8 bases. Germline CDR1 is MDHEN and CDR2 is SYDVKM. The V and J ends lost 6 bases and 11 bases, in that order; junction bases with no gene match: 5. This CDR3 comprises 12 residues. In nucleotides, the CDR3 is TGTGCCAGCAGGTCGGACAGGGTGAAACTGTTTTTT. This translates into CASRSDRVKLFF.

There are many counts of this clonotype. The rearrangement joins TRBV5-1 to TRBJ2-7, with 7 bases fitting TRBD1. J was trimmed by 0 bases and V by 0 bases; bases with no gene match: 3. The CDR3 has 15 amino acids. Germline V lookup: CDR1 SGHRS, CDR2 YFSETQ. The CDR3 DNA reads TGCGCCAGCAGCTTGGGAGGGGGCGCCTCCTACGAGCAGTACTTC. The encoded protein is CASSLGGGASYEQYF.

This clonotype was found a few times. This chain links TRBV4-3 with TRBJ2-1; 8 nucleotides match TRBD2. J was trimmed by 6 bases and V by 3 bases; bases with no gene match: 10. Germline CDR1 and CDR2: LGHNA and YSLEER. The CDR3 length is 16 residues. Here the CDR3 reads CASSHLGAGGLNEQFF. As DNA, the CDR3 is TGCGCCAGCAGCCACCTTGGGGCGGGGGGACTCAATGAGCAGTTCTTC.

This clonotype was counted between two and nine times. V usage is TRBV20-1 and J usage is TRBJ2-5, with a tentative D call TRBD1 (5 bases). The CDR3 runs 11 residues. From germline, CDR1 is DFQATT and CDR2 SNEGSKA (reference sequence). Trimming stripped 3 bases from V and 4 bases from J, with 6 bases between. The CDR3 DNA reads as TGCAGTGCTAGTCAGGGAGAGACCCAGTACTTC. Its translation: CSASQGETQYF.

This clonotype was seen a handful of times. The chain combines TRBV12-3 or TRBV12-4 with TRBJ2-2; D gene uncertain. The V gene lost 7 bases and the J gene lost 5 bases, with 5 bases spanning the gap. This CDR3 has 11 residues. As DNA, the CDR3 is TGTGCCAGCAAACTGACCGGGGAGCTGTTTTTT. This translates into CASKLTGELFF.

The table lists this clonotype with a few counts. This chain joins TRBV2 and TRBJ1-4, with 7 bases identical to TRBD1. The V gene end was trimmed by 8 bases and the J gene end by 4 bases; junction bases not matched to a gene: 7. Germline V gene sequence: CDR1 SNHLY, CDR2 FYNNEI. The CDR3 spans 14 residues. The chain's CDR3 is CASGWTGYNEKLFF. The CDR3 bases are TGTGCCAGCGGATGGACAGGTTATAATGAAAAACTGTTTTTT.

The CDR3 region is CASSESGGYEQYF. DNA of the CDR3: TGTGCCAGCAGCGAGTCGGGGGGGTACGAGCAGTACTTC. The chain is built from TRBV9 and TRBJ2-7; 8 positions match TRBD2. The CDR3 sequence is 13 residues long. V shed 3 bases, J shed 4 bases, and the junction held 3 bases outside the gene matches. In germline, CDR1 is SGDLS, CDR2 YYNGEE.

This clonotype was seen once. The chain is built from TRBV7-9 and TRBJ1-1; TRBD1 matches 8 bases. This CDR3 has 15 residues. Germline lookup yields CDR1 SEHNR and CDR2 FQNEAQ (reference sequence). Trimming took 2 bases from V and 5 from J; bases not matched to a gene: 7. This chain's CDR3 is CASSLPGGGRTEAFF. CDR3 in DNA: TGTGCCAGCAGCTTACCAGGGGGCGGGCGGACTGAAGCTTTCTTT.

This chain uses TRBV18 with TRBJ1-2; 8 positions agree with TRBD1. CDR3 length: 15 amino acids. Germline assignment: CDR1 KGHSH and CDR2 LQKENI. Trimming cost V 4 bases and J 4 bases; bases outside gene matches: 8. CDR3 region: CASSLDRAGGYGYTF. The CDR3 DNA follows: TGTGCCAGCTCACTGGACAGGGCCGGAGGCTATGGCTACACCTTC.